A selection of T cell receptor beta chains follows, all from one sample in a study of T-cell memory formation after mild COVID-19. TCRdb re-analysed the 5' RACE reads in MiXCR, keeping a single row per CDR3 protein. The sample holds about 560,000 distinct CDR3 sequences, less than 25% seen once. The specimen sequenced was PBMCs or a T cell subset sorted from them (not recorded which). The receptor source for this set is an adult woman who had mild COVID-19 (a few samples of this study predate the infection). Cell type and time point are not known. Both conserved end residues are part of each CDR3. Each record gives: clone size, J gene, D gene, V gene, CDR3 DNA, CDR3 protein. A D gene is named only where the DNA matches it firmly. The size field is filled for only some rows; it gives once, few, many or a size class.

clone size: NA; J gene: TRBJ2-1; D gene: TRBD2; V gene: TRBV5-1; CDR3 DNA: TGCGCCAGCAGCTTGTGGGATCCTGGGACTAGCGAAAGTCTCAATGAGCAGTTCTTC; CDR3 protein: CASSLWDPGTSESLNEQFF
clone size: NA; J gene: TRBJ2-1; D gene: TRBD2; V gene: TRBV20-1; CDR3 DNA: TGCAGTGCTAGAGAGCTTCTAGCGGGGGACAATGAGCAGTTCTTC; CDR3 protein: CSARELLAGDNEQFF
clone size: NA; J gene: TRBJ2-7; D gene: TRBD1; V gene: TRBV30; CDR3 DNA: TGTGCCTGGGATAAACAGGGGGCCTACGAGCAGTACTTC; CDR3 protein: CAWDKQGAYEQYF
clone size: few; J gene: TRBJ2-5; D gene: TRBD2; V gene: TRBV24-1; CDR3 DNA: TGTGCCACCAGTGACCTAGCGGTACAAGAGACCCAGTACTTC; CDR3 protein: CATSDLAVQETQYF
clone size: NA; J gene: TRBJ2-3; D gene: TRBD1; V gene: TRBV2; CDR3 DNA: TGTGCCAGCAGTTCCCAGGGGGCGGGTACGCAGTATTTT; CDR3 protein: CASSSQGAGTQYF
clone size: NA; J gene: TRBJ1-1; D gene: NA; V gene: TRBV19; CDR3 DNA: TGTGCCAGTAGTAAGGAGTCGGAGGGGATTATGAACACTGAAGCTTTCTTT; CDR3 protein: CASSKESEGIMNTEAFF
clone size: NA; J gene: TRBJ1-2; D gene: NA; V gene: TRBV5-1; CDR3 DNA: TGCGCCAGCAGCCCGGAAACCGGGACGCCCTATGGCTACACCTTC; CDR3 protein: CASSPETGTPYGYTF
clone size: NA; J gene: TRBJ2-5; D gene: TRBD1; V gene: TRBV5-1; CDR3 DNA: TGCGCCAGCAGTTACTACGGGACAGGGAAACAAGAGACCCAGTACTTC; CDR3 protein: CASSYYGTGKQETQYF
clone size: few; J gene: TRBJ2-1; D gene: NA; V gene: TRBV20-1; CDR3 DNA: TGCAGTGTTGGGCCGGGAGAAAACAATGAGCAGTTCTTC; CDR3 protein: CSVGPGENNEQFF
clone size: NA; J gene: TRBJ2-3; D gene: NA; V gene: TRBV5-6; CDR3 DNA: TGTGCCAGCCACGGTGGGCGGGTTAGCACAGATACGCAGTATTTT; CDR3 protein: CASHGGRVSTDTQYF
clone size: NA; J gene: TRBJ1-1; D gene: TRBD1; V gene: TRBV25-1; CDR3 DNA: TGTGCCAGCAGTAGACAGGGTCCCACTGAAGCTTTCTTT; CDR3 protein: CASSRQGPTEAFF
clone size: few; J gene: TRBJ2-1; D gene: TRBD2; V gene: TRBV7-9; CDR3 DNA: TGTGCCAGCAGCTCACAACCCGGGACTAGCGGGCACTACAATGAGCAGTTCTTC; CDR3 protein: CASSSQPGTSGHYNEQFF
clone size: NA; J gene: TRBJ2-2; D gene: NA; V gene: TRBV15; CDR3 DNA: TGTGCCACCAAGATTCAGGGAAACACCGGGGAGCTGTTTTTT; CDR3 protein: CATKIQGNTGELFF
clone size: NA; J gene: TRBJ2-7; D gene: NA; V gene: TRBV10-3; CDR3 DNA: TGTGCCATCGGAACAGGCCACCCTCCCTCCTACGAGCAGTACTTC; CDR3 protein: CAIGTGHPPSYEQYF
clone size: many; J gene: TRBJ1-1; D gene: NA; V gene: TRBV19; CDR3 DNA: TGTGCCAGTATAGGCTCGCCGGCGCTGAACACTGAAGCTTTCTTT; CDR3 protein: CASIGSPALNTEAFF
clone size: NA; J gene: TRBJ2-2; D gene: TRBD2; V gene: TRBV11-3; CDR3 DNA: TGTGCCAGCAGCGGTCGACTAGCGGGCGACACCGGGGAGCTGTTTTTT; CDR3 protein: CASSGRLAGDTGELFF
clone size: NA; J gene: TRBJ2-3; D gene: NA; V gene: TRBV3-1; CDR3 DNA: TGTGCCAGCAGCCACGAAAGCCCAGATACGCAGTATTTT; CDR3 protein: CASSHESPDTQYF